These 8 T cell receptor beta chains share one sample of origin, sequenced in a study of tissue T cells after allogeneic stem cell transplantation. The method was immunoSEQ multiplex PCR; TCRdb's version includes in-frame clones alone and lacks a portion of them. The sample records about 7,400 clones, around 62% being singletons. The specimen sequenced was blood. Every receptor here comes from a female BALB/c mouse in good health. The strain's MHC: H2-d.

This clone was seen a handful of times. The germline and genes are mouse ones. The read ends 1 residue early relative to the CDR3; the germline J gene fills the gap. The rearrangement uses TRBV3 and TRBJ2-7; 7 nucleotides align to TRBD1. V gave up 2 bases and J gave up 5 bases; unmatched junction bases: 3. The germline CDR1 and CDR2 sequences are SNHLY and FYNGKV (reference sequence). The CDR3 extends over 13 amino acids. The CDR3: CASSLNRGDEQYF. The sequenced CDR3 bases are TGTGCCAGCAGCTTAAACAGGGGAGATGAACAGTAC.

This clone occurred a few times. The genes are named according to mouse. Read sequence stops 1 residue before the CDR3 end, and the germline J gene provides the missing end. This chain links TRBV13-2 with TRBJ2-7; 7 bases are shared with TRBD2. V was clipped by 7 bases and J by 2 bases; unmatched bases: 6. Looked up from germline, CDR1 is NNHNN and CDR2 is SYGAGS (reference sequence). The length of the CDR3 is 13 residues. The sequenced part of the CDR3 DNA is TGTGCCAGCCGGACGACTGGGCCCTATGAACAGTAC. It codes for CASRTTGPYEQY. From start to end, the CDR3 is CASRTTGPYEQYF.

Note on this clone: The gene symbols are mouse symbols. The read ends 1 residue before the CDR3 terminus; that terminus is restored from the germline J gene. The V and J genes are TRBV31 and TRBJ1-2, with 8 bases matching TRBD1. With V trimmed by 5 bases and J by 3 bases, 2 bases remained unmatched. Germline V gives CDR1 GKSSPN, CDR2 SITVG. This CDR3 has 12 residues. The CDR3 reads CAWRQGYSDYTF. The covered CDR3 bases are TGTGCCTGGCGACAGGGGTACTCCGACTACACC. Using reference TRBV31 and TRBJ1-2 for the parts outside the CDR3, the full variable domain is AQTIHQWPVAEIKAVGSPLSLGCTIKGKSSPNLYWYWQATGGTLQQLFYSITVGQVESVVQLNLSASRPKDDQFILSTEKLLLSHSGFYLCAWRQGYSDYTFGSGTRLLVI.

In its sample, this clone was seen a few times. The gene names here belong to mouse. The part of the CDR3 DNA that was read is TGTGCCAGCAGCCAAGATAGAGAGCTTAGGGGACTTTCTGGAAATACGCTCTAT. Amino acids: CASSQDRELRGLSGNTLY. The complete CDR3 protein is CASSQDRELRGLSGNTLYF. The rearrangement joins TRBV2 to TRBJ1-3; the D gene is possibly TRBD1 (5 bases). The CDR3 extends 1 residue past the end of the read, so its final part is completed from the germline J gene. Trimming stripped 0 bases from V and 0 bases from J, with 18 bases between. CDR1 is LGHNA, CDR2 YSYQKL, per germline. The CDR3 runs to 19 residues.

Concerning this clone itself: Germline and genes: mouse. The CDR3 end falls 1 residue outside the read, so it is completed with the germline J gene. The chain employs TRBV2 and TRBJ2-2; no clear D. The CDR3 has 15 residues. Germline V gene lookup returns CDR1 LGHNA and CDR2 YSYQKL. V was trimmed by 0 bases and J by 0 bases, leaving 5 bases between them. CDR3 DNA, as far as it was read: TGTGCCAGCAGCCAAGATACTGCAAACACCGGGCAGCTCTAC. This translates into CASSQDTANTGQLY. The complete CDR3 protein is CASSQDTANTGQLYF.

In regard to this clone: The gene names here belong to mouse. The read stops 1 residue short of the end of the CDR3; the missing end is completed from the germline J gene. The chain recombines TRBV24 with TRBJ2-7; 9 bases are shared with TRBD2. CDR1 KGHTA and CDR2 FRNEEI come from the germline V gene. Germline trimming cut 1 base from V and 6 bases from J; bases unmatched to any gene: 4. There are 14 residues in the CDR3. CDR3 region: CASSLFWGGLEQYF. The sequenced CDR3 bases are TGTGCCAGCAGTCTGTTCTGGGGGGGGCTTGAACAGTAC.

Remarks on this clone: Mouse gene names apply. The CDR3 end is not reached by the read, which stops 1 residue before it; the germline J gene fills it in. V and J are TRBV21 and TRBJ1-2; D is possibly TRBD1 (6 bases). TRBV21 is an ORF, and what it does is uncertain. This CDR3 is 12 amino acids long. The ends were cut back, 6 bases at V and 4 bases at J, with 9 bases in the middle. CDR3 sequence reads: CASSRQVSDYTF. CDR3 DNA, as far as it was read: TGTGCTAGCAGCCGACAGGTCTCCGACTACACC.

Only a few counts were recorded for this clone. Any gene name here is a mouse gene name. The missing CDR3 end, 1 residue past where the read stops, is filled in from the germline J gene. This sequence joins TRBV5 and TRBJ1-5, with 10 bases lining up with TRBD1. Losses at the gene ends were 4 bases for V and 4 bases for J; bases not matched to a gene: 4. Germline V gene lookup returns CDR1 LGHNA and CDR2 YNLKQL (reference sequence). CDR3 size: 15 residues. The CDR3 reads CASSPRTGGNQAPLF. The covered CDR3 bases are TGTGCCAGCAGCCCCCGGACAGGGGGAAACCAGGCTCCGCTT.